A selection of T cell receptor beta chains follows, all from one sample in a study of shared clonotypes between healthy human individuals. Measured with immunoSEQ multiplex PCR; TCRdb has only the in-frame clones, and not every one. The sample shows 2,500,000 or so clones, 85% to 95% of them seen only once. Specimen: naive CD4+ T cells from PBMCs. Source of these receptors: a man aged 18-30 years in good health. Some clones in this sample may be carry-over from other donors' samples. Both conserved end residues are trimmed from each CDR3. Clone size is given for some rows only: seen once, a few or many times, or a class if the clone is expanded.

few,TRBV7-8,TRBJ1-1,ASSPDRRQAF
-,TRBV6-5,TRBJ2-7,ASSYRTGGQGYEQY
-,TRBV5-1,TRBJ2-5,ASSLIADKETQY
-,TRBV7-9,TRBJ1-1,ASSIGTVSTEAF
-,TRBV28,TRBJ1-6,ASSPPRGGGSPLH
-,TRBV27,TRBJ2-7,ASSRPGTEQY
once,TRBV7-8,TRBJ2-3,ASSFQAGARTDTQY
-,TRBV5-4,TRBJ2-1,ASSTAGELLHEQF
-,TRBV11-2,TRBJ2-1,ASSFSSGISYNEQF
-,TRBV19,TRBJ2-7,ASSKLGSSYEQY
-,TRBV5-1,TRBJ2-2,ASSLAPGGTGELF
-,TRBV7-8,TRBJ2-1,ASSFLAGGPSEQF
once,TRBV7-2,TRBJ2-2,ASSIVGNGELF
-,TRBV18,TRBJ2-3,ASSPNGRVTDTQY
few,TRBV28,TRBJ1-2,ASSSYYGYT
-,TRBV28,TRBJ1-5,ASSLVPPQH
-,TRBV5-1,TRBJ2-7,ASSLLGGSYEQY
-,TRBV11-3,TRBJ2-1,ASSPFGAQGNEQF
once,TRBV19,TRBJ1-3,ASSTGVAGNTIY
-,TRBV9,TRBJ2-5,ASSPTSGVAETQY
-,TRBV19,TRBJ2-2,ASSPNRVTGELF
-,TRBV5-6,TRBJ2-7,ASSLCFCLLISYEQY
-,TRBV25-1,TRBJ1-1,ASAGQEKAEAF
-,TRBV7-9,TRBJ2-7,ASSSSSGSLWAQY
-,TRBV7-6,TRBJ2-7,ASSSLFRRGYEQY
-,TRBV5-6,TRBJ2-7,ASSLGTASEQY
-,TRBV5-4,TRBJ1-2,ASSIRQGRYNYGYT